This TCR beta chain was captured in a study of T cell responses to AZD1222 COVID-19 vaccine. Broader study findings: White British people made up most donors, females outnumbered males, and clonal diversity was possibly underestimated.

V lost 1 base, J lost 5 bases, and 3 bases stayed unmatched. The CDR3 runs to 16 residues. CDR1 MDHEN and CDR2 SYDVKM come from the germline V gene. Clones were sequenced by immunoSEQ multiplex PCR, and TCRdb holds only the in-frame ones, with some missing. The repertoire holds 110,000 to 150,000 clones, with more than 80% as singletons. As for this clone: As yet, its antigen is unknown.

The TCR was taken from an adult in good health. This rearrangement joins TRBV28 to TRBJ2-1; TRBD2 aligns across 12 bases. This specimen was peripheral blood, taken on day 0 of AZD1222 vaccination. This CDR3 reads CASSLSLAGGHNEQFF. CDR3 in DNA: TGTGCCAGCAGTTTATCACTAGCGGGAGGCCACAATGAGCAGTTCTTC.